Detailed here is one TCR beta chain. The sample is drawn from a study of blood T cell repertoires in COVID-19. This CDR3 has 15 residues. The V segment lost 6 bases and the J segment 5 bases; nucleotides outside the gene matches: 6. Germline V gene data show CDR1 as MNHEY and CDR2 as SVGAGI. Profiling relied on immunoSEQ multiplex PCR, and the TCRdb table lists in-frame clones only, not all of them. This table holds fewer than 55,000 clones, roughly 79% found once. Sequencing was done on a sample of peripheral blood. The rearrangement uses TRBV6-5 and TRBJ2-7, with 14 bases matching TRBD2. The receptor was isolated from a woman older than 75 with COVID-19, enrolled during active disease. The CDR3 DNA reads TGTGCCAGCAGCCGACTAGCGGGAGGGCCTGACGAGCAGTACTTC. Translated: CASSRLAGGPDEQYF.